What follows is one T cell receptor (beta chain) and its context. The antigen remains undetermined. The data originate from a study of graft-versus-host responses after intestinal transplantation. Study-level points and caveats: Early post-transplant HvG declines showed an association with peak circulating GvH clone levels.

Germline CDR1 and CDR2: LGHNA and YNFKEQ. The ends lost 6 bases at V and 6 bases at J; junction bases unmatched: 14. The CDR3 has 16 residues. Sequencing used immunoSEQ multiplex PCR; TCRdb keeps in-frame clones, though not all of them. The repertoire consists of about 93,000 clones, with approximately 92% occurring once and the leading ten covering 0.45% to 0.6%. Here the sequenced sample was unstimulated CD8+ T cells sorted from spleen or lymph node cells, taken before intestinal transplant. This rearrangement joins TRBV4-2 to TRBJ2-1, with 7 bases that match TRBD2. The clonotype originates from a human donor who received an intestinal transplant. CDR3 in DNA: TGTGCCAGCAGTCTTTCCGGGGCTAGCGGTCGCAATGAGCAGTTCTTC. It translates to CASSLSGASGRNEQFF.